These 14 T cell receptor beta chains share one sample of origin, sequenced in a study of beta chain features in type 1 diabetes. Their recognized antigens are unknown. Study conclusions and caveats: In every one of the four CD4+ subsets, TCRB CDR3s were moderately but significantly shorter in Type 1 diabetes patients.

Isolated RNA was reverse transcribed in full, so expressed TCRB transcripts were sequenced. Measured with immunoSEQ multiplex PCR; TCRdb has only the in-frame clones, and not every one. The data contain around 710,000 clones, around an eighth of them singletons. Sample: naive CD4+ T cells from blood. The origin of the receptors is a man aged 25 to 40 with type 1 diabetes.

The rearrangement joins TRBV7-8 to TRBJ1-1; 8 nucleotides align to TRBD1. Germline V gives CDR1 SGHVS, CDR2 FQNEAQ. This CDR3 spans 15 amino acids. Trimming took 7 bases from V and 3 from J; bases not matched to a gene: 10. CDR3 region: CASTPSGQGDTEAFF. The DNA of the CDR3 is TGTGCCAGCACCCCCTCAGGACAGGGAGACACTGAAGCTTTCTTT.

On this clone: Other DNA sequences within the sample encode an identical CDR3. CDR3 in DNA: TGTGCCAGCAGCTTGGAGGGGACGGAGACCCAGTACTTC. Its protein product is CASSLEGTETQYF. The rearrangement uses TRBV5-4 and TRBJ2-5; D may match TRBD1 or TRBD2 (5 bases each). The CDR3 consists of 13 residues. The V and J ends lost 0 bases and 5 bases respectively, with 8 bases between them. Germline V gives CDR1 SGHNT, CDR2 YYREEE (reference sequence).

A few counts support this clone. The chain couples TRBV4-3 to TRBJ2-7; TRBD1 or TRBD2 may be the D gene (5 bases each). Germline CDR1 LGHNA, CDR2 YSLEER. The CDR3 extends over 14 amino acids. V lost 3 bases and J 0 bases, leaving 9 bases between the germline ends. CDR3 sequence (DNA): TGCGCCAGCAGCCAGGGGGTCCCCTCCTACGAGCAGTACTTC. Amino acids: CASSQGVPSYEQYF.

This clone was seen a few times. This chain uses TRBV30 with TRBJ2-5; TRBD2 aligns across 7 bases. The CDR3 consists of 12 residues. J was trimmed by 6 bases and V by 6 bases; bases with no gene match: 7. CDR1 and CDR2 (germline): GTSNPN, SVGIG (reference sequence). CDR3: CACLGGRKTQYF. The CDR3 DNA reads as TGTGCCTGCCTGGGAGGGAGGAAGACCCAGTACTTC.

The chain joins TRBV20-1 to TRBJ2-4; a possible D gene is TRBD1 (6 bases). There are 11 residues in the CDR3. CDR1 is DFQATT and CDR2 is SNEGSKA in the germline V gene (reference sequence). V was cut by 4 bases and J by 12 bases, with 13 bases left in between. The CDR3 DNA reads TGCAGTGCTAAAGACAGGAGAAATCAGTACTTC. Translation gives CSAKDRRNQYF.

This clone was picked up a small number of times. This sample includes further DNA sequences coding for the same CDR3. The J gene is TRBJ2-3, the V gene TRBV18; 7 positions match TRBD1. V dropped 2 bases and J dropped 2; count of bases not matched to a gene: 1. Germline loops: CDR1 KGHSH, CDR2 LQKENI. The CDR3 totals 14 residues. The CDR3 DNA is TGTGCCAGCTCACCAGGGACAGCCACAGATACGCAGTATTTT. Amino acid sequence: CASSPGTATDTQYF.

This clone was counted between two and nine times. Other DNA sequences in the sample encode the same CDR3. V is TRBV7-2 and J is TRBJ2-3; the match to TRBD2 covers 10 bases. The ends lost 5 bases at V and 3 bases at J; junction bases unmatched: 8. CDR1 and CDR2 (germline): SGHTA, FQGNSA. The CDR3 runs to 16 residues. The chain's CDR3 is CASSPRTSGTTDTQYF. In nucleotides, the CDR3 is TGTGCCAGCAGCCCTCGGACTAGCGGAACTACAGATACGCAGTATTTT.

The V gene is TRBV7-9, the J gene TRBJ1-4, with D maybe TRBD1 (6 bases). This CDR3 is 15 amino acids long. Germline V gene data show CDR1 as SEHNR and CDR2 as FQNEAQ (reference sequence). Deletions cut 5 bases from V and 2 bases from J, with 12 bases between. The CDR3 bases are TGTGCCAGCAGCCAAACAGGGTTCACTAATGAAAAACTGTTTTTT. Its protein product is CASSQTGFTNEKLFF.

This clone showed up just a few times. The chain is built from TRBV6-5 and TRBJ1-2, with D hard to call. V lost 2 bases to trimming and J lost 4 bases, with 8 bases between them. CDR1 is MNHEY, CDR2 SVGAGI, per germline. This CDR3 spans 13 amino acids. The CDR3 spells CASSYEGTYGYTF. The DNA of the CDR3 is TGTGCCAGCAGTTACGAGGGCACCTATGGCTACACCTTC.

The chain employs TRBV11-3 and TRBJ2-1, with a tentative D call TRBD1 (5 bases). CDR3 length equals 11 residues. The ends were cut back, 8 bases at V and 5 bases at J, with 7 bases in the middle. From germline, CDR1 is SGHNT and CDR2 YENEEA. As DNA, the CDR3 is TGTGCCAGCCAGGGTCACAATGAGCAGTTCTTC. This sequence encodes CASQGHNEQFF.

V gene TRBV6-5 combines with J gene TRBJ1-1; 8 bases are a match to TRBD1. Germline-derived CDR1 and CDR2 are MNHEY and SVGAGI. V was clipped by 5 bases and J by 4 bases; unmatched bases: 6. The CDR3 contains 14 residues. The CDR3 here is CASSDGQGVTEAFF. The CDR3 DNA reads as TGTGCCAGCAGTGACGGACAGGGAGTCACTGAAGCTTTCTTT.

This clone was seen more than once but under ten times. CDR3 nucleotide sequence: TGTGCCAGTAGTGCCGGGGTCAATCAGCCCCAGCATTTT. The encoded protein is CASSAGVNQPQHF. V is TRBV19 and J is TRBJ1-5, with no clear D. This CDR3 spans 13 amino acids. Trimming took off 5 bases at V and 3 bases at J, with 8 bases between the two ends. Germline loops: CDR1 LNHDA, CDR2 SQIVND (reference sequence).

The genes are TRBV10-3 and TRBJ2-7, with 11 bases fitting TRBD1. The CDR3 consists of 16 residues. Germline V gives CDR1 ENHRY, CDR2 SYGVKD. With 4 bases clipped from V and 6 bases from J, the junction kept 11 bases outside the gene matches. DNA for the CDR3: TGTGCCATCAGTGGGAAACTTCGGACAGGGGGCGTCGAGCAGTACTTC. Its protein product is CAISGKLRTGGVEQYF.

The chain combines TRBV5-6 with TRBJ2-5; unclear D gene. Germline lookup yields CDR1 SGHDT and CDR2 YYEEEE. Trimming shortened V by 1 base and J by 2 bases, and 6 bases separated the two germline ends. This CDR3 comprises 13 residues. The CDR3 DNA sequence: TGTGCCAGCAGCTTGTACAGTCAAGAGACCCAGTACTTC. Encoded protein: CASSLYSQETQYF. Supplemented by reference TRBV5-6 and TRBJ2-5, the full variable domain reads DAGVTQSPTHLIKTRGQQVTLRCSPKSGHDTVSWYQQALGQGPQFIFQYYEEEERQRGNFPDRFSGHQFPNYSSELNVNALLLGDSALYLCASSLYSQETQYFGPGTRLLVL.